Listed below are T cell receptor beta chains from one sample, sequenced in a study of cytomegalovirus exposure and HLA in healthy donors. This table comes from immunoSEQ multiplex PCR, and its TCRdb copy is limited to in-frame clones, with some not included. Found here are 170,000 or so clones, about 82% of them singletons; the top ten hold 1%. The material sequenced was PBMCs. These receptors originate from a woman in her forties or fifties in good health and CMV-seropositive. Both conserved end residues are part of each CDR3. D genes are given only for firm matches. Expanded clones get a size class; other rows say once, few or many, or leave the size out.

v_call: TRBV4-1; clone_size: -; j_call: TRBJ1-5; d_call: -; cdr3_aa: CASSQARDNQPQHF
v_call: TRBV6-1; clone_size: -; j_call: TRBJ1-1; d_call: -; cdr3_aa: CASSERAEAFF
v_call: TRBV13; clone_size: -; j_call: TRBJ2-1; d_call: TRBD1; cdr3_aa: CASSPPGTGGPNEQFF
v_call: TRBV6-5; clone_size: -; j_call: TRBJ1-4; d_call: -; cdr3_aa: CASSSKNWEKLFF
v_call: TRBV27; clone_size: -; j_call: TRBJ1-1; d_call: -; cdr3_aa: CASSFSGFLRLNTEAFF
v_call: TRBV7-2; clone_size: -; j_call: TRBJ2-1; d_call: TRBD1; cdr3_aa: CASSLASGQKEQFF
v_call: TRBV14; clone_size: -; j_call: TRBJ2-5; d_call: -; cdr3_aa: CASSRRTTNQETQYF
v_call: TRBV4-3; clone_size: -; j_call: TRBJ1-3; d_call: -; cdr3_aa: CASSQDSLIGNTIYF
v_call: TRBV4-2; clone_size: -; j_call: TRBJ2-2; d_call: TRBD1; cdr3_aa: CASSRMGQATNTGELFF
v_call: TRBV18; clone_size: -; j_call: TRBJ2-7; d_call: -; cdr3_aa: CASSKQEEYEQYF
v_call: TRBV7-8; clone_size: once; j_call: TRBJ2-5; d_call: TRBD2; cdr3_aa: CASSSPSLAGGSQETQYF
v_call: TRBV6-5; clone_size: -; j_call: TRBJ2-7; d_call: TRBD1; cdr3_aa: CASSRTGPYEQYF
v_call: TRBV7-9; clone_size: -; j_call: TRBJ2-2; d_call: TRBD2; cdr3_aa: CASSPAPTSGKVEELFF